This T cell receptor beta chain stems from a study of blood T cell repertoires in COVID-19. In the study overall: Donors in the United States, Italy and Spain gave samples during acute or convalescent COVID-19. PBMCs, B-cell-depleted T cells, or T cells were the source of the cDNA or gDNA that made up the material.

Original analysis: Reference gene primer amplification gave estimated nucleated cell counts. Some clones are missing from TCRdb's copy, which holds only in-frame ones; the method was immunoSEQ multiplex PCR. V and J calls and clone size are those listed in that table; D and trimming were worked out from the DNA. The sample has hundreds of thousands of clones, around four fifths seen once. The CDR3 sequence is 16 residues long. The germline V and J ends were trimmed by 8 bases and 0 bases, with 17 bases remaining between them. Germline CDR1 is MGHDK and CDR2 is SYGVNS. Sample: peripheral blood. The source is an older woman with active or convalescent COVID-19. The chain joins TRBV25-1 to TRBJ1-3; D call uncertain. CDR3 nucleotides: TGTGCCAGCGCATCCTGGGAGGCGAGCTCTGGAAACACCATATATTTT. It translates to CASASWEASSGNTIYF.